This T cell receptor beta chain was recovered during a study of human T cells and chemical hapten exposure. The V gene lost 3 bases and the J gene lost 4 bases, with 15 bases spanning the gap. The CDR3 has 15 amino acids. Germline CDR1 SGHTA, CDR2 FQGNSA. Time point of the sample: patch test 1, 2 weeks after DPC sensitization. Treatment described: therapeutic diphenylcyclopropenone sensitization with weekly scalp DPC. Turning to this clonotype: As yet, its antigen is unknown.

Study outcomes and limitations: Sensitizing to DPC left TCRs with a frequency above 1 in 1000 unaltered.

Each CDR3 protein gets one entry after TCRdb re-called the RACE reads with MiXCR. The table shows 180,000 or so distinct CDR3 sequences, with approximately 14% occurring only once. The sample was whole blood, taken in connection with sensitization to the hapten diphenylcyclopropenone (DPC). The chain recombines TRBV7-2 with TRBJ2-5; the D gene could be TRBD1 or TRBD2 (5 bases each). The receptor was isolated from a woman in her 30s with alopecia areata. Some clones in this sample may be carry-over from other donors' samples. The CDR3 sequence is CASSFGIQGRETQYF. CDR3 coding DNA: TGTGCCAGCAGCTTCGGTATTCAGGGACGAGAGACCCAGTACTTC.